This T cell receptor beta chain derives from a study of technical replicates of blood from several donors. The germline CDR1 and CDR2 sequences are MGHRA and YSYEKL. The CDR3 length is 13 residues. The V end was cut by 4 bases, the J end by 5 bases, with 12 bases between. The protocol was immunoSEQ multiplex PCR, while the TCRdb copy is restricted to in-frame clones and leaves out a portion. The sample consists of under 100,000 clones, approximately 95% of them appearing once. The chain couples TRBV4-1 to TRBJ2-7, with a possible D match to TRBD1 (5 bases). Material for sequencing was T cells isolated from PBMCs. The source of this sequence is a human donor in good health. The CDR3 loop reads CASSLDILNEQYF. CDR3 sequence (DNA): TGCGCCAGCAGCCTGGACATTCTAAACGAGCAGTACTTC.